Detailed here is one TCR beta chain. This sample was taken from a study of blood T cell repertoires in COVID-19. Across the study: Sites in the United States, Italy and Spain provided acute and convalescent COVID-19 samples. PBMCs, B-cell-depleted T cells, or T cells provided the cDNA or gDNA that made up the material.

Under the authors' procedure: Using reference gene primer amplification, nucleated cell counts were estimated. Profiled with immunoSEQ multiplex PCR; TCRdb holds only in-frame clones, not every one. V, J and clone size are those of that table, while D and trimming were read from the DNA. The data hold approximately 120,000 clones, with roughly 72% observed a single time. V lost 2 bases to trimming and J lost 2 bases, with 16 bases between them. Germline V gene data show CDR1 as LNHDA and CDR2 as SQIVND (reference sequence). The CDR3 runs to 16 residues. The origin of this receptor is a human donor in a cohort sampled during active COVID-19. Sequencing used peripheral blood. The V call is TRBV19, the J call TRBJ2-7; D is possibly TRBD2 (6 bases). In nucleotides, the CDR3 is TGTGCCAGTAGTATATTTGGGACTGGGTTAACCTACGAGCAGTACTTC. Amino acid sequence: CASSIFGTGLTYEQYF.